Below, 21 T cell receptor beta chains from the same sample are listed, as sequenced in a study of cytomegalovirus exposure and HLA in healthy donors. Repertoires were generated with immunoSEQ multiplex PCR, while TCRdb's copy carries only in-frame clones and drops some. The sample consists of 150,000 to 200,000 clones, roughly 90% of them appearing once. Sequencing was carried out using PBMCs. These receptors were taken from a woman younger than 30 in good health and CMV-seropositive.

The CDR3 sequence is CAWSFLAGMNTGELFF. In DNA, the CDR3 is TGTGCCTGGAGTTTTCTAGCGGGGATGAACACCGGGGAGCTGTTTTTT. The chain joins TRBV30 to TRBJ2-2; TRBD2 agrees at 9 bases. The trim removed 2 bases at V and 1 base at J, leaving 5 bases unmatched. The CDR3 runs 16 residues. The V gene's germline CDR1 is GTSNPN and CDR2 SVGIG (reference sequence).

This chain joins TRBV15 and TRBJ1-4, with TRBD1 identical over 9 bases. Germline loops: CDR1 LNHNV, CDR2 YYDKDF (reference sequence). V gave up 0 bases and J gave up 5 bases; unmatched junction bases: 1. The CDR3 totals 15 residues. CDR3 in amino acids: CATSRDGTGNEKLFF. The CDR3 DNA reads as TGTGCCACCAGCAGAGATGGGACAGGGAATGAAAAACTGTTTTTT.

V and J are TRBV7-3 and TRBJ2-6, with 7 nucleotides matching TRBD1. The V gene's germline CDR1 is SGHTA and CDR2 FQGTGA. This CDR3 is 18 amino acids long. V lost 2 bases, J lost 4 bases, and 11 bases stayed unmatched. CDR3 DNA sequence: TGTGCCAGCAGCTTATTCGCCAGGGGGTTATCGGGGGCCAACGTCCTGACTTTC. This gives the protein CASSLFARGLSGANVLTF.

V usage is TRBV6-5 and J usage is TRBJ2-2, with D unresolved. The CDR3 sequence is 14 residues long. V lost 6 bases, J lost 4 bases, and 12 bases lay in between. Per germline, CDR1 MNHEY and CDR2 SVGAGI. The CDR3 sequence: CASRPLSSTGELFF. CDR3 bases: TGTGCCAGCAGACCACTAAGTTCCACCGGGGAGCTGTTTTTT.

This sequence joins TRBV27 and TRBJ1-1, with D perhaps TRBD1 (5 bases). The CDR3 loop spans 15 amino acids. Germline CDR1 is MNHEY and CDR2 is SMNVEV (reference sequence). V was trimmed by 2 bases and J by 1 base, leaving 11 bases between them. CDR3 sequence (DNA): TGTGCCAGCAGTTTAGAGGGGAGGTGGAACACTGAAGCTTTCTTT. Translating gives CASSLEGRWNTEAFF.

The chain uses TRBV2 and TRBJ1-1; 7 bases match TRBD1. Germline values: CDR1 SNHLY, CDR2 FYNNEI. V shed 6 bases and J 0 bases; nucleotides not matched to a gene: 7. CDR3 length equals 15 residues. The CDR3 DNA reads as TGTGCCAGCAGCCGGGACAGAACCTTGAACACTGAAGCTTTCTTT. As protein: CASSRDRTLNTEAFF.

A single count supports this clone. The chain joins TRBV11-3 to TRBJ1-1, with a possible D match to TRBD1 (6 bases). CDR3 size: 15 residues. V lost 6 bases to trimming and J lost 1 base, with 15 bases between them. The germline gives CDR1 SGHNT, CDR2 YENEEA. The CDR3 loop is CASSHREFGNTEAFF. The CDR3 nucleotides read TGTGCCAGCAGTCACAGGGAGTTCGGGAACACTGAAGCTTTCTTT.

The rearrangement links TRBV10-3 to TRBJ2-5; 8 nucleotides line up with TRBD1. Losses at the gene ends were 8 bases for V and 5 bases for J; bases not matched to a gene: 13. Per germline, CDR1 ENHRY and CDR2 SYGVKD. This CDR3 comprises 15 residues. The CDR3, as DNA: TGTGCCATCGCAAGGCGAGGACAGGGTGGGGAGACCCAGTACTTC. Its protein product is CAIARRGQGGETQYF.

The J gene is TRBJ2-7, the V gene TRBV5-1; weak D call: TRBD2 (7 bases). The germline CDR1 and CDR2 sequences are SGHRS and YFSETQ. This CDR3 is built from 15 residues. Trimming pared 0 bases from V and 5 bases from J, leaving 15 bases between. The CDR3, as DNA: TGCGCCAGCAGCTTGGAGGGGGGGCGCGTTCACGAGCAGTACTTC. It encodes CASSLEGGRVHEQYF.

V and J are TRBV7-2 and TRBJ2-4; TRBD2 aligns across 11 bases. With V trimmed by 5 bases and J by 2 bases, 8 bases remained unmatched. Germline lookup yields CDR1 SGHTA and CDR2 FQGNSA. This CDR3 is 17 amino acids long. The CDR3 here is CASSPRSGRVTKNIQYF. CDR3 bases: TGTGCCAGCAGCCCCCGTAGCGGGAGGGTCACCAAAAACATTCAGTACTTC.

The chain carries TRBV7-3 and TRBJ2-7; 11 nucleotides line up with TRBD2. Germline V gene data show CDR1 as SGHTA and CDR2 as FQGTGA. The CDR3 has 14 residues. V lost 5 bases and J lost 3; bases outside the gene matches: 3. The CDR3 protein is CASSPGLADYEQYF. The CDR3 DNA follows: TGTGCCAGCAGCCCGGGACTAGCGGACTACGAGCAGTACTTC. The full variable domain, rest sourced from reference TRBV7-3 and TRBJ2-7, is GAGVSQTPSNKVTEKGKYVELRCDPISGHTALYWYRQSLGQGPEFLIYFQGTGAADDSGLPNDRFFAVRPEGSVSTLKIQRTERGDSAVYLCASSPGLADYEQYFGPGTRLTVT.

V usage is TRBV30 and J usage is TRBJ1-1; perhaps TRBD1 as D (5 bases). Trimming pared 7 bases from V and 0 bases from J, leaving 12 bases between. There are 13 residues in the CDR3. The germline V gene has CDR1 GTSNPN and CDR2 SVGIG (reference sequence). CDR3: CASREGMNTEAFF. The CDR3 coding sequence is TGTGCCTCCAGGGAGGGGATGAACACTGAAGCTTTCTTT.

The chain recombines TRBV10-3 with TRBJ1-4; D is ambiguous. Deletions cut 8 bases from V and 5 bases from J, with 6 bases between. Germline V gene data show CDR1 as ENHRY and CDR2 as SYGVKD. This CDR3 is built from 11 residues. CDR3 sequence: CAIGLNEKLFF. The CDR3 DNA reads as TGTGCCATCGGACTAAATGAAAAACTGTTTTTT.

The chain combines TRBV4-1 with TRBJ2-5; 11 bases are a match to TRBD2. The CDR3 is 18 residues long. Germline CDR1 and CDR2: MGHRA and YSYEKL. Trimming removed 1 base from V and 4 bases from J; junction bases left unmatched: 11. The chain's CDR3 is CASSQGLAGGPSLETQYF. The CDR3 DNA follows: TGCGCCAGCAGCCAAGGATTAGCGGGAGGGCCCTCGTTAGAGACCCAGTACTTC.

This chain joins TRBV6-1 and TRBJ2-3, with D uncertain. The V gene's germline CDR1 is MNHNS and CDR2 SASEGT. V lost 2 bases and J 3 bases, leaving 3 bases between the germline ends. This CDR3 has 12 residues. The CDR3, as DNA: TGTGCCAGCAGTGAACGGACAGATACGCAGTATTTT. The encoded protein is CASSERTDTQYF.

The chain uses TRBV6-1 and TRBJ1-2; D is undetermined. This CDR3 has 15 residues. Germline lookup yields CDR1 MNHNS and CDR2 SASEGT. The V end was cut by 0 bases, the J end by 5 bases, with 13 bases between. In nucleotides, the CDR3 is TGTGCCAGCAGTGAAGCCCCCTCCGGAGCTTATGGCTACACCTTC. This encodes CASSEAPSGAYGYTF.

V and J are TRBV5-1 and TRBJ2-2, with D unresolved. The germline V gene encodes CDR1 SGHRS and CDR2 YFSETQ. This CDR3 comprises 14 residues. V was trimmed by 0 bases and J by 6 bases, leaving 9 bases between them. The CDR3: CASSLASVSGELFF. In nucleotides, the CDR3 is TGCGCCAGCAGCTTGGCCAGCGTCTCCGGGGAGCTGTTTTTT. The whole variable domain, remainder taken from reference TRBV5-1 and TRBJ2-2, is KAGVTQTPRYLIKTRGQQVTLSCSPISGHRSVSWYQQTPGQGLQFLFEYFSETQRNKGNFPGRFSGRQFSNSRSEMNVSTLELGDSALYLCASSLASVSGELFFGEGSRLTVL.

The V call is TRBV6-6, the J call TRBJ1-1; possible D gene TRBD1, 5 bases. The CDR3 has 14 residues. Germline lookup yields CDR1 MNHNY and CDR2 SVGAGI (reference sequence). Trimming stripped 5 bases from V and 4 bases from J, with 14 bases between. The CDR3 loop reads CASSHTGIGTEAFF. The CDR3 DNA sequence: TGTGCCAGCAGTCACACAGGTATCGGCACTGAAGCTTTCTTT.

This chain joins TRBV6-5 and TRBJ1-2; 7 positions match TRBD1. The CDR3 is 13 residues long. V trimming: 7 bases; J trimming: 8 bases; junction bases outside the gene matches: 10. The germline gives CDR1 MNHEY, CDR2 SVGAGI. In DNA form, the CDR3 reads TGTGCCAGCACTCCCGGACAGGCCGGAGGCTACACCTTC. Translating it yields CASTPGQAGGYTF.

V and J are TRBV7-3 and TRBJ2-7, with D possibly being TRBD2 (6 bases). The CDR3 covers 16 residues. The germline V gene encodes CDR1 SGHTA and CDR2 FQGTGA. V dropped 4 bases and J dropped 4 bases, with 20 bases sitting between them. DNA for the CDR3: TGTGCCAGCAGCTCAACGGGCGGGAACCACTTTTACGAGCAGTACTTC. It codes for CASSSTGGNHFYEQYF.

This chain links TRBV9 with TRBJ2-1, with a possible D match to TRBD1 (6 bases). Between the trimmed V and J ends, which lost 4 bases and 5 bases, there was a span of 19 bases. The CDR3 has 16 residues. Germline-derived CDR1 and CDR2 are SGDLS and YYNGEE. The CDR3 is CASSQGGFWGNNEQFF. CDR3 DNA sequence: TGTGCCAGCAGCCAAGGGGGTTTCTGGGGGAACAATGAGCAGTTCTTC.